A single sample is the source of the 21 T cell receptor beta chains below, sequenced in a study of cytomegalovirus exposure and HLA in healthy donors (dated by TCRdb to between 2016 and 2019). Library preparation employed the immunoSEQ multiplex PCR assay. A mixture of 60 forward primers for TCR Vbeta segments and 13 reverse primers for TCR Jbeta segments was used in the multiplex PCR. The clones in this table, taken by TCRdb from immuneACCESS, are in-frame only. Not every clone is retained; where verified, under half of the shortfall comes from an unresolved V gene, and the cause of the rest is unknown. The table for this sample lists 200,000 to 250,000 clones; around 70% of them were counted only once. The ten largest clonotypes hold less than 3% of the sample. The source material was PBMCs. These receptors were taken from a man in his forties in good health and CMV-seropositive.

The chain uses TRBV19 and TRBJ2-3; D possibly corresponds to TRBD2 (7 bases). With 5 bases removed from V and 1 base from J, the gap between germline ends came to 10 bases. The CDR3 runs 14 residues. Germline V CDR1 and CDR2: LNHDA, SQIVND (reference sequence). CDR3 DNA: TGTGCCAGTAGTCCCGGGGGGCGCACAGATACGCAGTATTTT. It is translated as CASSPGGRTDTQYF. The full variable domain, rest sourced from reference TRBV19 and TRBJ2-3, is DGGITQSPKYLFRKEGQNVTLSCEQNLNHDAMYWYRQDPGQGLRLIYYSQIVNDFQKGDIAEGYSVSREKKESFPLTVTSAQKNPTAFYLCASSPGGRTDTQYFGPGTRLTVL.

A few counts support this clone. This rearrangement joins TRBV7-2 to TRBJ2-5, with TRBD2 identical over 13 bases. Germline loops: CDR1 SGHTA, CDR2 FQGNSA. This CDR3 spans 17 amino acids. With V trimmed by 9 bases and J by 5 bases, 15 bases remained unmatched. The CDR3 loop is CASQTGGLAGLLETQYF. The CDR3 DNA reads as TGTGCCAGTCAAACAGGGGGACTAGCGGGGTTGTTGGAGACCCAGTACTTC.

In regard to this clone: Its ends do not fully match the called genes, so a read error is possible. The chain joins TRBV6-1 to TRBJ2-7, with TRBD1 identical over 8 bases. The CDR3 totals 15 residues. Germline V lookup: CDR1 MNHNS, CDR2 SASEGT. CDR3 DNA: TGTGCCGGCAGCGACGGGACAGGCGGAAATTACGAGCAGTACTTC. This encodes CAGSDGTGGNYEQYF.

This clone showed up just a few times. The chain uses TRBV6-5 and TRBJ2-4; 9 bases are shared with TRBD2. Trimming took 6 bases from V and 7 from J; bases not matched to a gene: 4. This CDR3 has 13 amino acids. Germline V gives CDR1 MNHEY, CDR2 SVGAGI. The CDR3 loop is CASRAAGGNIQYF. The CDR3 DNA follows: TGTGCCAGCAGGGCTGCGGGGGGGAACATTCAGTACTTC.

V gene TRBV7-9 combines with J gene TRBJ1-2, with D possibly TRBD1 on 6 matching bases. V lost 1 base to trimming and J lost 14 bases, with 14 bases between them. CDR1 is SEHNR and CDR2 is FQNEAQ in the germline V gene (reference sequence). This CDR3 has 12 residues. DNA for the CDR3: TGTGCCAGCAGCTTAGAACAGGGCCGCTGGACCTTC. Protein: CASSLEQGRWTF.

The chain joins TRBV5-1 to TRBJ1-3; D remains unclear. Germline assignment: CDR1 SGHRS and CDR2 YFSETQ. The CDR3 consists of 14 residues. The V gene lost 4 bases and the J gene lost 4 bases, with 12 bases spanning the gap. The CDR3 DNA follows: TGCGCCAGCAGCCCTTCTACCTGGGGAAACACCATATATTTT. Residues: CASSPSTWGNTIYF.

The chain uses TRBV29-1 and TRBJ2-1, with D perhaps TRBD2 (5 bases). The CDR3 has 14 amino acids. Germline lookup yields CDR1 SQVTM and CDR2 ANQGSEA. V was cut by 5 bases and J by 4 bases, with 15 bases left in between. For the CDR3, the DNA is TGCAGCGTTAGGGTCGGGTCGGGATACAATGAGCAGTTCTTC. It specifies CSVRVGSGYNEQFF.

The chain uses TRBV9 and TRBJ2-3; TRBD1 might be the D (5 bases). From germline, CDR1 is SGDLS and CDR2 YYNGEE. Trimming took 0 bases from V and 1 from J, leaving 12 bases between them. The CDR3 length is 16 residues. CDR3 in DNA: TGTGCCAGCAGCGTAGGGCCCAGGGCTGGCACAGATACGCAGTATTTT. Its protein product is CASSVGPRAGTDTQYF.

The CDR3 protein is CASSQERALAGVPYEQYF. The CDR3 DNA follows: TGCGCCAGCAGTCAAGAACGAGCGCTAGCGGGCGTACCCTACGAGCAGTACTTC. This chain uses TRBV23-1 with TRBJ2-5, with 8 nucleotides matching TRBD2. The J call may be wrong; the DNA end is better matched by TRBJ2-7. TRBV23-1 is filed as an ORF, its function uncertain. The CDR3 runs to 18 residues.

This CDR3 is CASSSTGGDGYTF. In nucleotides, the CDR3 is TGCGCCAGCAGTTCTACAGGGGGGGATGGCTACACCTTC. The gene calls are TRBV5-1 and TRBJ1-2; 8 bases are shared with TRBD1. CDR3 size: 13 residues. CDR1 is SGHRS, CDR2 YFSETQ, per germline. With V trimmed by 5 bases and J by 6 bases, 6 bases remained unmatched. Full variable domain (outside the CDR3, taken from reference TRBV5-1 and TRBJ1-2): KAGVTQTPRYLIKTRGQQVTLSCSPISGHRSVSWYQQTPGQGLQFLFEYFSETQRNKGNFPGRFSGRQFSNSRSEMNVSTLELGDSALYLCASSSTGGDGYTFGSGTRLTVV.

The chain employs TRBV7-3 and TRBJ2-5; 9 positions match TRBD2. Per the germline V gene, CDR1 is SGHTA and CDR2 is FQGTGA. The CDR3 spans 15 residues. Trimming removed 5 bases from V and 4 bases from J; junction bases left unmatched: 8. CDR3 DNA sequence: TGTGCCAGCAGCCCCAACGGAGCGGGGGGAGAGACCCAGTACTTC. It codes for CASSPNGAGGETQYF.

The rearrangement links TRBV4-1 to TRBJ1-6, with 7 nucleotides matching TRBD1. The junction had 6 bases not matched to a gene; V was cut back by 2 bases and J by 11 bases. The CDR3 loop spans 14 amino acids. Germline V gives CDR1 MGHRA, CDR2 YSYEKL. CDR3 nucleotides: TGCGCCAGCAGCCAACGTCAGGGGGATCCACCCCTCCACTTT. Encoded protein: CASSQRQGDPPLHF.

The rearrangement links TRBV7-4 to TRBJ1-2, with a possible D match to TRBD1 (5 bases). Germline V gene data show CDR1 as SGHVT and CDR2 as SQSDAQ. The CDR3 consists of 15 residues. V was shortened by 3 bases and J by 3 bases, with 14 bases between the two germline ends. The DNA for the CDR3 is TGTGCCAGCAGCTTCGGACTCGGGGGTGACTATGGCTACACCTTC. Translating gives CASSFGLGGDYGYTF.

This clone was observed a few times. The CDR3 loop is CASSQDWRTGFDNEQFF. In DNA form, the CDR3 reads TGCGCCAGCAGCCAAGATTGGAGGACAGGGTTTGACAATGAGCAGTTCTTC. This chain links TRBV4-1 with TRBJ2-1; 8 nucleotides line up with TRBD1. The CDR3 spans 17 residues. V shed 0 bases and J 5 bases; nucleotides not matched to a gene: 9. Germline CDR1 MGHRA, CDR2 YSYEKL.

V gene TRBV14 combines with J gene TRBJ1-1; D perhaps matches TRBD1 (5 bases). V lost 1 base to trimming and J lost 10 bases, with 16 bases between them. Germline V gene data show CDR1 as SGHDN and CDR2 as FVKESK. CDR3 length: 14 residues. CDR3 DNA sequence: TGTGCCAGCAGCCAAGGACAGACCCAGCGAGGAGCTTTCTTT. This gives the protein CASSQGQTQRGAFF.

Regarding this clone: At the DNA level, this CDR3 is encoded by other sequences in the same sample as well. This chain uses TRBV7-3 with TRBJ1-1; D gene ambiguous. Trimming stripped 2 bases from V and 1 base from J, with 5 bases between. The CDR3 covers 13 residues. Germline loops: CDR1 SGHTA, CDR2 FQGTGA. The CDR3 DNA sequence: TGTGCCAGCAGCTTAGGCCAGAACACTGAAGCTTTCTTT. As protein: CASSLGQNTEAFF.

The genes are TRBV19 and TRBJ1-6; tentatively, D is TRBD1 (5 bases). Per the germline V gene, CDR1 is LNHDA and CDR2 is SQIVND (reference sequence). V shed 5 bases and J shed 8 bases, with 13 bases lying between them. This CDR3 region has 14 residues. Here the CDR3 DNA reads TGTGCCAGTAGTTGCCGGGGGATAGATTCACCCCTCCACTTT. Translation gives CASSCRGIDSPLHF.

The V gene is TRBV7-9, the J gene TRBJ2-5, with TRBD2 matching over 10 bases. The J call is in doubt because the DNA end fits TRBJ2-7 better. Per germline, CDR1 SEHNR and CDR2 FQNEAQ (reference sequence). The CDR3 spans 15 residues. The CDR3 DNA reads as TGTGCCAGCAGCCTTAGCGGGGGGAACCTTCTCGAGCAGTACTTC. This encodes CASSLSGGNLLEQYF.

This chain joins TRBV2 and TRBJ1-1; no clear D. With 7 bases removed from V and 0 bases from J, the gap between germline ends came to 9 bases. The CDR3 loop spans 13 amino acids. The germline CDR1 and CDR2 sequences are SNHLY and FYNNEI. The CDR3 loop is CASNVALNTEAFF. The CDR3 bases are TGTGCCAGCAACGTGGCTCTGAACACTGAAGCTTTCTTT.

The rearrangement uses TRBV29-1 and TRBJ2-3; the D is unclear. There are 13 residues in the CDR3. V was cut by 2 bases and J by 10 bases, with 16 bases left in between. Germline-derived CDR1 and CDR2 are SQVTM and ANQGSEA. CDR3 in amino acids: CSVESAPQTAQYF. In nucleotides, the CDR3 is TGCAGCGTTGAATCGGCCCCACAGACGGCGCAGTATTTT.

The CDR3 spells CATLDRTNSPLHF. The CDR3 DNA reads TGTGCCACTCTGGACAGGACAAATTCACCCCTCCACTTT. The V call is TRBV2, the J call TRBJ1-6; 7 nucleotides align to TRBD1. This CDR3 contains 13 residues. CDR1 and CDR2 (germline): SNHLY, FYNNEI. The V segment lost 10 bases and the J segment 7 bases; nucleotides outside the gene matches: 7.